Listed below are T cell receptor beta chains from one sample, sequenced in a study of blood T cells in healthy people across ages. TCRdb reanalysed the 5' RACE reads using MiXCR and keeps one entry per CDR3 protein. This table holds 650,000 to 1,000,000 distinct CDR3 sequences, about half found once. Specimen: blood. The receptors here all came from an older man in good health. Both conserved end residues are part of each CDR3. The D gene is left open where the match is weak. Clone size is stated in some rows and not others, as once, few, many or a class when expanded.

TRBJ2-7	TRBV7-9	TRBD2	NA	CASSLGTGTSGNYEQYF	TGTGCCAGCAGCTTAGGAACTGGGACTAGCGGAAACTACGAGCAGTACTTC
TRBJ2-7	TRBV20-1	NA	NA	CSAREQGLTYEQYF	TGCAGTGCTAGAGAGCAGGGTCTTACCTACGAGCAGTACTTC
TRBJ1-5	TRBV10-3	NA	NA	CAISESRGGQDQPQHF	TGTGCCATCAGTGAGTCGAGGGGGGGGCAGGATCAGCCCCAGCATTTT
TRBJ1-1	TRBV12-3/TRBV12-4	NA	NA	CASSYRSGRREAFF	TGTGCCAGCAGTTACCGCTCAGGGCGGAGGGAAGCTTTCTTT
TRBJ2-7	TRBV9	TRBD2	few	CASSVEAGTSYYEQYF	TGTGCCAGCAGCGTAGAGGCCGGGACTAGCTATTACGAGCAGTACTTC
TRBJ1-1	TRBV4-1	NA	few	CASSQVTNREGTEAFF	TGCGCCAGCAGCCAAGTTACAAACAGGGAGGGAACTGAAGCTTTCTTT
TRBJ2-5	TRBV6-5	NA	few	CASSTRREETQYF	TGTGCCAGCAGTACGAGGCGGGAAGAGACCCAGTACTTC
TRBJ2-1	TRBV11-3	NA	few	CASSSLGGGLGEQFF	TGTGCCAGCAGCTCCTTAGGGGGGGGCTTAGGCGAGCAGTTCTTC
TRBJ2-2	TRBV5-1	TRBD2	NA	CASSREGQGTGELFF	TGCGCCAGCTCGCGGGAGGGCCAGGGCACCGGGGAGCTGTTTTTT
TRBJ2-7	TRBV7-9	TRBD2	NA	CASSFSGGSNEQYF	TGTGCCAGCAGTTTTAGCGGGGGCTCCAACGAGCAGTACTTC